These T cell receptor beta chains were read from a single sample in a study of T-cell memory formation after mild COVID-19. MiXCR, applied by TCRdb to the 5' RACE reads, yields one record per CDR3 protein. The repertoire holds some 290,000 distinct CDR3 sequences, with 15% to 20% as singletons. Sequencing used PBMCs or a T cell subset sorted from them (not recorded which). The receptors derive from a young man who had mild COVID-19 (a few samples of this study predate the infection). Cell type and time point are not known. CDR3s include the opening cysteine and the closing phenylalanine or tryptophan. D genes are given only for firm matches. Some rows have no size entry. The others give once, few or many, or a class for an expanded clone.

clone_size d_call cdr3_length j_call v_call cdr3_nt cdr3_aa
- - 16 TRBJ2-3 TRBV7-8 TGTGCCAGCAGCTTAGCGCACAGGGCAGGCACAGATACGCAGTATTTT CASSLAHRAGTDTQYF
- - 14 TRBJ2-5 TRBV7-2 TGTGCCAGCAGCCAGGGTTCCCACAGGCAGACCCAGTACTTC CASSQGSHRQTQYF
- TRBD1 14 TRBJ1-2 TRBV4-1 TGCGCCACCAATACAGGGGGCGCGAATTATGGCTACACCTTC CATNTGGANYGYTF
few - 14 TRBJ1-1 TRBV5-1 TGCGCCAGCAGAGAGGCGGGGGGTTGGACTGAAGCTTTCTTT CASREAGGWTEAFF
- TRBD1 14 TRBJ2-1 TRBV7-9 TGTGCCAGCAGCTCCTGGACAGGCTACAATGAGCAGTTCTTC CASSSWTGYNEQFF
few - 11 TRBJ2-3 TRBV28 TGTGCCAGCAGTTGGGAGTATACGCAGTATTTT CASSWEYTQYF
- - 13 TRBJ2-3 TRBV20-1 TGCAGTGCTGCGGCGTACTCCGCGGATACGCAGTATTTT CSAAAYSADTQYF
- - 13 TRBJ1-6 TRBV11-2 TGTGCCAGCAGCTTAGGCCCCTCCCCACCCCTCCACTTT CASSLGPSPPLHF
few - 14 TRBJ2-5 TRBV20-1 TGCAGTGCTACGGGCAGGGGAACCCAAGAGACCCAGTACTTC CSATGRGTQETQYF
few - 12 TRBJ2-1 TRBV5-1 TGCGCCAGCAGCTTGTGGGAGGATGAGCAGTTCTTC CASSLWEDEQFF
few TRBD1 14 TRBJ1-1 TRBV5-1 TGCGCCAGCAGCTTGTTACAGGGGAAAACTGAAGCTTTCTTT CASSLLQGKTEAFF
few - 13 TRBJ1-1 TRBV7-9 TGTGCCAGCACCCTTAGGGCGAACACTGAAGCTTTCTTT CASTLRANTEAFF
many - 15 TRBJ2-6 TRBV4-3 TGCGCCAGCAGCCAAGAGGGGGCTGGGGCCAACGTCCTGACTTTC CASSQEGAGANVLTF
- - 15 TRBJ2-4 TRBV28 TGTGCCAGCAGTTTAGGAGGGTCAGCCAAAAACATTCAGTACTTC CASSLGGSAKNIQYF
- TRBD2 15 TRBJ2-2 TRBV5-4 TGTGCCAGCAGCTTAGGGCTAGCGGGGGCCGGGGAGCTGTTTTTT CASSLGLAGAGELFF
- - 15 TRBJ1-2 TRBV27 TGTGCCAGCAGAAGTCTAGGGGGAGGGGCCTATGGCTACACCTTC CASRSLGGGAYGYTF
- TRBD1 15 TRBJ2-3 TRBV15 TGTGCCACCAGCGACAGGGGCGGGAGCACAGATACGCAGTATTTT CATSDRGGSTDTQYF
once TRBD1 17 TRBJ1-1 TRBV20-1 TGCAGTGCTAGATCAACAGGGGGCGAGACCCTGAACACTGAAGCTTTCTTT CSARSTGGETLNTEAFF
- - 13 TRBJ2-5 TRBV29-1 TGCAGCGTTCCCAGCAGGGCGGGGGAGACCCAGTACTTC CSVPSRAGETQYF
- - 15 TRBJ1-5 TRBV5-1 TGCGCCAGCAGCTTGGCCCCGACGCCGGATCAGCCCCAGCATTTT CASSLAPTPDQPQHF
many - 13 TRBJ2-7 TRBV5-1 TGCGCCAGCATGTACCCGGGCTCCTACGAGCAGTACTTC CASMYPGSYEQYF
- TRBD1 12 TRBJ2-7 TRBV12-3/TRBV12-4 TGTGCCAGCAGCACAGGGGGCCTCGGACAGTACTTC CASSTGGLGQYF
few - 16 TRBJ1-5 TRBV28 TGTGCCAGCAGTTCGGCTGGTACAGGAGACTATCAGCCCCAGCATTTT CASSSAGTGDYQPQHF
- - 14 TRBJ2-7 TRBV7-3 TGTGCCAGCAGCTTAGAGGCCAGGTCACGGGAGCAGTACTTC CASSLEARSREQYF
- - 14 TRBJ2-7 TRBV2 TGTGCCAGCAGTGAATTCGGGACAAGAAACGAGCAGTACTTC CASSEFGTRNEQYF
many - 16 TRBJ2-7 TRBV18 TGTGCCAGCTCACCAGGTGTCGGAAGGGGGGGAGACGAGCAGTACTTC CASSPGVGRGGDEQYF
- TRBD1 14 TRBJ2-3 TRBV6-5 TGTGCCAGCAGTTACTCGACAGGGTGGGATACGCAGTATTTT CASSYSTGWDTQYF
- - 15 TRBJ1-2 TRBV6-5 TGTGCCATCAGTTACCGCCGGAAGGGAAACTATGGCTACACCTTC CAISYRRKGNYGYTF
- TRBD1 15 TRBJ2-5 TRBV15 TGTGCCACCAGCAGAGACCCGGGACAGCAAGAGACCCAGTACTTC CATSRDPGQQETQYF
- - 12 TRBJ2-7 TRBV6-1 TGTGCCAGCAGACTTTACTCCTACGAGCAGTACTTC CASRLYSYEQYF
few - 15 TRBJ2-3 TRBV19 TGTGCCAGTAGTGAATCTAGTACAGGCACAGATACGCAGTATTTT CASSESSTGTDTQYF
few TRBD1 15 TRBJ1-1 TRBV15 TGTGCCACCAGCAGAGACTCACAGGGGGCTGGTGAAGCTTTCTTT CATSRDSQGAGEAFF
- - 13 TRBJ2-7 TRBV7-9 TGTGCCAGCAGCTGGGAGGGGGACGACGAGCAGTACTTC CASSWEGDDEQYF
many - 13 TRBJ1-4 TRBV29-1 TGCAGCGCCTGCGAACCTTTGGGTGAAAAACTGTTTTTT CSACEPLGEKLFF
few - 12 TRBJ2-5 TRBV7-2 TGTGCCAGCAGCCGACCTCTGGAGACCCAGTACTTC CASSRPLETQYF
- TRBD1 16 TRBJ1-5 TRBV4-1 TGCGCCAGCAGCCCCATACAGGGGGCTGGCGGTCAGCCCCAGCATTTT CASSPIQGAGGQPQHF
- - 15 TRBJ2-6 TRBV20-1 TGCAGTGCTAGTAATCTGATCCCTGGGGCCAACGTCCTGACTTTC CSASNLIPGANVLTF
- - 16 TRBJ1-2 TRBV12-3/TRBV12-4 TGTGCCAGCACCTCGCCGGAGCCCATTGCTAACTATGGCTACACCTTC CASTSPEPIANYGYTF
- - 15 TRBJ1-1 TRBV18 TGTGCCAGCTCACTCACCGGGACCTTGAACACTGAAGCTTTCTTT CASSLTGTLNTEAFF
many - 14 TRBJ1-5 TRBV20-1 TGCAGTGCTAGCACATGGGGTCAGGGTCAGCCCCAGCATTTT CSASTWGQGQPQHF